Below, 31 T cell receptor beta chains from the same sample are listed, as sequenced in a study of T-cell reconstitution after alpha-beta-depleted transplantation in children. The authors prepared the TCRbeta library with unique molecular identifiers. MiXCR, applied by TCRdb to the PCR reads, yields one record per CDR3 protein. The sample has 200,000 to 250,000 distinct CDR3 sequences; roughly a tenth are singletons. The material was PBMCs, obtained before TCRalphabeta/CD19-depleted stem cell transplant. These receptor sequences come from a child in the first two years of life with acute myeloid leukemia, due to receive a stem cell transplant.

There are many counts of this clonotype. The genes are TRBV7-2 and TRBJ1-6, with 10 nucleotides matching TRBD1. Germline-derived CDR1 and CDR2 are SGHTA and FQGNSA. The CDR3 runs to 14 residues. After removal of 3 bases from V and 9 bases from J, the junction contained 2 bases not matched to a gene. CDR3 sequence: CASSLGQGLSPLHF. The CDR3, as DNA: TGTGCCAGCAGCTTGGGACAGGGGCTTTCACCCCTCCACTTT.

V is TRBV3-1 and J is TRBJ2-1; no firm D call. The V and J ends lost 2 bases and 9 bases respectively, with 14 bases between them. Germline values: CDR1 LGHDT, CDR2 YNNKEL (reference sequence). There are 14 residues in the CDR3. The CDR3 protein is CASSQLEQAGEQFF. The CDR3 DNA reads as TGTGCCAGCAGCCAACTTGAGCAGGCCGGTGAGCAGTTCTTC.

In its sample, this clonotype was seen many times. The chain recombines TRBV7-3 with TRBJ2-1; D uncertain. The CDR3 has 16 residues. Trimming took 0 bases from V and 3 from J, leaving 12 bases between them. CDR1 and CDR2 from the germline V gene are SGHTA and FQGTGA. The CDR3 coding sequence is TGTGCCAGCAGCTTAACTGAAGAACCCCGCTACAATGAGCAGTTCTTC. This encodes CASSLTEEPRYNEQFF. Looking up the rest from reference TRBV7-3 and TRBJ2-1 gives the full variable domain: GAGVSQTPSNKVTEKGKYVELRCDPISGHTALYWYRQSLGQGPEFLIYFQGTGAADDSGLPNDRFFAVRPEGSVSTLKIQRTERGDSAVYLCASSLTEEPRYNEQFFGPGTRLTVL.

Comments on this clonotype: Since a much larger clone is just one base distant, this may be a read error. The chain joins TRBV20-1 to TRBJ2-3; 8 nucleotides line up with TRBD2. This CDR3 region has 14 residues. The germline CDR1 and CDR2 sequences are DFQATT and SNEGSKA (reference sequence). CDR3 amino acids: CSAREGPGGDTQFF. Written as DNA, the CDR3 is TGCAGTGCTAGAGAAGGACCGGGGGGGGATACGCAGTTTTTT.

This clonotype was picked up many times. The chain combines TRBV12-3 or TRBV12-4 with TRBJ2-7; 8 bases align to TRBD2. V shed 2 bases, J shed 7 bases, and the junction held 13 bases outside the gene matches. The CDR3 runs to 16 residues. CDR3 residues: CASSLRAGTSDKEQYF. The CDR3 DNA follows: TGTGCCAGCAGTTTACGTGCCGGGACTAGTGATAAGGAGCAGTACTTC.

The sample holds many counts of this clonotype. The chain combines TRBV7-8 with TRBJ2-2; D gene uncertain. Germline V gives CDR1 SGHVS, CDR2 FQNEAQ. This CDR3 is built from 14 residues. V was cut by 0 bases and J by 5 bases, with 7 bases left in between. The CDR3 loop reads CASSLAAVTGELFF. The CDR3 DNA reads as TGTGCCAGCAGCTTAGCGGCGGTGACCGGGGAGCTGTTTTTT.

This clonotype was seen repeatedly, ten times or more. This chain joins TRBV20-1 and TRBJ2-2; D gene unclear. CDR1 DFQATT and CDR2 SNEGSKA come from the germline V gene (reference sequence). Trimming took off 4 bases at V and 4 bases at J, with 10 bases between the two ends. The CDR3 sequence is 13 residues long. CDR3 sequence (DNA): TGCAGTGCTACAGATGCTAGCACCGGGGAGCTGTTTTTT. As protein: CSATDASTGELFF.

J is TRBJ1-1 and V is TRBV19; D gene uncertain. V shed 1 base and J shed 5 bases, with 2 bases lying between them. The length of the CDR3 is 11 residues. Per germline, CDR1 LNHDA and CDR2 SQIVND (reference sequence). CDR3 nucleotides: TGTGCCAGTAGTATAGGGACTGAAGCTTTCTTT. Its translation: CASSIGTEAFF. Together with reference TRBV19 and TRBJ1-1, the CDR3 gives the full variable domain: DGGITQSPKYLFRKEGQNVTLSCEQNLNHDAMYWYRQDPGQGLRLIYYSQIVNDFQKGDIAEGYSVSREKKESFPLTVTSAQKNPTAFYLCASSIGTEAFFGQGTRLTVV.

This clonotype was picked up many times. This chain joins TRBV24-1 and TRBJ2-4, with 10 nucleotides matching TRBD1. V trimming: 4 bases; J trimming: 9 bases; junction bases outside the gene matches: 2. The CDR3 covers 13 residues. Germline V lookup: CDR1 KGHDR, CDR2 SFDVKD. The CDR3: CATSERDRGIQYF. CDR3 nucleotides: TGTGCCACCAGTGAAAGGGACAGGGGCATTCAGTACTTC.

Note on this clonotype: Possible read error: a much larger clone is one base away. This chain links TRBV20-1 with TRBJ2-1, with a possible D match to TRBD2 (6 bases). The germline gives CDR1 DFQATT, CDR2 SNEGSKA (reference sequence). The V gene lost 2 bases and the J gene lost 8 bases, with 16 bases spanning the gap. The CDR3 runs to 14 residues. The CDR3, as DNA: TGCAGTGCTAGAAGGGCTAACGGGAGTTATGAGCAGTTCTTC. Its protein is CSARRANGSYEQFF.

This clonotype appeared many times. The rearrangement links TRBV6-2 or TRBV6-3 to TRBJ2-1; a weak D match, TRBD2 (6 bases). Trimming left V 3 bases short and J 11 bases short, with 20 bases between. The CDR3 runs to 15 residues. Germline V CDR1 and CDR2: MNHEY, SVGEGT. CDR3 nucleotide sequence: TGTGCCAGCAGTTATGAGGGACTCCCTACAATGAAGCAGTTCTTC. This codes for CASSYEGLPTMKQFF.

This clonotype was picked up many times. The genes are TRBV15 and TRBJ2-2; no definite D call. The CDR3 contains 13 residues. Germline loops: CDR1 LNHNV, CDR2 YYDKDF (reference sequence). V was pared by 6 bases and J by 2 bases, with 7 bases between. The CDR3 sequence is CATRVGNTGELFF. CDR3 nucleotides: TGTGCCACCAGGGTGGGAAACACCGGGGAGCTGTTTTTT.

CDR3 loop: CASSLEGDTGLAGVRTGELFF. The CDR3 region has the DNA TGTGCCAGCAGTTTAGAGGGGGACACAGGACTAGCGGGAGTAAGGACCGGGGAGCTGTTTTTT. This chain joins TRBV27 and TRBJ2-2; 13 nucleotides line up with TRBD2. Germline values: CDR1 MNHEY, CDR2 SMNVEV (reference sequence). The CDR3 spans 21 residues. J was trimmed by 5 bases and V by 2 bases; bases with no gene match: 17.

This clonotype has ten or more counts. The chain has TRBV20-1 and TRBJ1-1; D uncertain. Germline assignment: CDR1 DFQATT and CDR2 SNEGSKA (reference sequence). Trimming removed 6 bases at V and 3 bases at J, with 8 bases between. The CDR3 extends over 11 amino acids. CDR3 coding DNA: TGCAGTGCGCTACGGTACACTGAAGCTTTCTTT. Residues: CSALRYTEAFF.

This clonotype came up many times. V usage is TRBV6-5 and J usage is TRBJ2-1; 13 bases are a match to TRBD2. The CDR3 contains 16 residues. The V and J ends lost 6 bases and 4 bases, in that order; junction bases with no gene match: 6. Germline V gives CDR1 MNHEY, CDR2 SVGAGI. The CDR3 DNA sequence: TGTGCCAGCAGCCCACCGGGACTAGCGGGGTACAATGAGCAGTTCTTC. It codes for CASSPPGLAGYNEQFF.

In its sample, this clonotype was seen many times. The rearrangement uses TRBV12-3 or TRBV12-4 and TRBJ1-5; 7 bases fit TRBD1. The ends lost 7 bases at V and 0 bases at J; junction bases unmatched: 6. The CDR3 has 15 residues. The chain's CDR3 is CASTVDRDSNQPQHF. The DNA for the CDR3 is TGTGCCAGCACAGTCGACAGGGATAGCAATCAGCCCCAGCATTTT.

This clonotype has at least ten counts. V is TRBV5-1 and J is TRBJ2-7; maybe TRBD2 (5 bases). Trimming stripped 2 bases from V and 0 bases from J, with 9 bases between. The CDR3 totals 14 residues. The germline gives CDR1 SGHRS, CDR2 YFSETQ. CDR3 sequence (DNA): TGCGCCAGCAGCTTCGGCCGGGACTCCTACGAGCAGTACTTC. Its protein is CASSFGRDSYEQYF.

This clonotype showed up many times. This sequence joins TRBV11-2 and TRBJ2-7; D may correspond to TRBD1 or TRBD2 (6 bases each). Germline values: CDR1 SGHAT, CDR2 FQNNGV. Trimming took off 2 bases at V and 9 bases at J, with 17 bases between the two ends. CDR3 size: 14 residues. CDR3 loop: CASSLSQGTLGQYF. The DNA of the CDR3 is TGTGCCAGCAGCTTAAGTCAGGGGACTCTGGGGCAGTACTTC.

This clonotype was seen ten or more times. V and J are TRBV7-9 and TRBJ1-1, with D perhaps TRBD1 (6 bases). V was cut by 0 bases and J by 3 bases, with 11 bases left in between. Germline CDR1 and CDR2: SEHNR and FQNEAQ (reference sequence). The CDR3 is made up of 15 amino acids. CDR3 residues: CASSLAGWTDTEAFF. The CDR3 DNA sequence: TGTGCCAGCAGCTTAGCGGGCTGGACAGACACTGAAGCTTTCTTT.

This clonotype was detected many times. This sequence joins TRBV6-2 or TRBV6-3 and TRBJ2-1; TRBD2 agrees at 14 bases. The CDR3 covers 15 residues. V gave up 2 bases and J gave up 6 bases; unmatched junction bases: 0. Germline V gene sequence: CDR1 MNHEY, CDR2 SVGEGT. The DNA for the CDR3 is TGTGCCAGCAGTTACGGGACTAGCGGGAGCAATGAGCAGTTCTTC. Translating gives CASSYGTSGSNEQFF.

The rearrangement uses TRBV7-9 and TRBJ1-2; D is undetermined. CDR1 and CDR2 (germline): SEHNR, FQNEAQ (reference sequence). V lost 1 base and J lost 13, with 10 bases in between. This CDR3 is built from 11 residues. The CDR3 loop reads CASSLEGYSTF. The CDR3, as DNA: TGTGCCAGCAGCTTAGAGGGATATAGCACCTTC.

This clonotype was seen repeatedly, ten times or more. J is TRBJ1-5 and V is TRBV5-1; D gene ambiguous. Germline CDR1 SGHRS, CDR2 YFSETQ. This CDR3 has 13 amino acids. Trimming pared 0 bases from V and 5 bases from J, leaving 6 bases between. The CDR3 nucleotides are TGCGCCAGCAGCTTGGACAGCCATCAGCCCCAGCATTTT. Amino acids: CASSLDSHQPQHF.

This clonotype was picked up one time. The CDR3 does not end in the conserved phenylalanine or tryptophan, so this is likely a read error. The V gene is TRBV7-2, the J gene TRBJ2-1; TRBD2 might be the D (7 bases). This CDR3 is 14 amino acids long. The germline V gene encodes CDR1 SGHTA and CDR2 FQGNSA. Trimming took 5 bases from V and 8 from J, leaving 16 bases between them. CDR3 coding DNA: TGTGCCAGCAGCCCGGGGAGGGGGAGGGATGAGCAGTTCATC. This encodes CASSPGRGRDEQFI.

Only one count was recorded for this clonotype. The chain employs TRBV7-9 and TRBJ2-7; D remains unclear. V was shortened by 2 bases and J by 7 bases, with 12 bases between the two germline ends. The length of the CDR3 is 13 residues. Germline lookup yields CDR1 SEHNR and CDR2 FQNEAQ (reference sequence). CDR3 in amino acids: CASSLLLAEEQYF. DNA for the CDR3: TGTGCCAGCAGCTTACTCTTGGCCGAGGAGCAGTACTTC.

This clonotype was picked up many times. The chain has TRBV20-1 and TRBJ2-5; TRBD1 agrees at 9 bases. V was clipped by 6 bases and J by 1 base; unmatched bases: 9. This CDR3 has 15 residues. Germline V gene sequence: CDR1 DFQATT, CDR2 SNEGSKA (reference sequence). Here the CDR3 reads CSANPGQGPQETQYF. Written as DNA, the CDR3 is TGCAGTGCGAATCCGGGACAGGGCCCCCAAGAGACCCAGTACTTC.

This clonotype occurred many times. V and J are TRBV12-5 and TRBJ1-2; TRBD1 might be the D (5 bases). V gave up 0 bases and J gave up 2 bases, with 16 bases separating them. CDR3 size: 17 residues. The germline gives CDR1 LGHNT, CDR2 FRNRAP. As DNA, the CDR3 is TGTGCTAGTGGTTTGGTAGGGACCCCGCGAGAAAACTATGGCTACACCTTC. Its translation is CASGLVGTPRENYGYTF. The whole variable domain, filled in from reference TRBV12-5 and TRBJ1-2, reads DARVTQTPRHKVTEMGQEVTMRCQPILGHNTVFWYRQTMMQGLELLAYFRNRAPLDDSGMPKDRFSAEMPDATLATLKIQPSEPRDSAVYFCASGLVGTPRENYGYTFGSGTRLTVV.

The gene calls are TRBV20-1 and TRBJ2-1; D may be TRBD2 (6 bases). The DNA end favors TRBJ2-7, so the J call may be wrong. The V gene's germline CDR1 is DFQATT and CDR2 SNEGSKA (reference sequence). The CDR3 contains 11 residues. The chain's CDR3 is CSASPRGEQYF. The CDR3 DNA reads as TGCAGTGCTAGTCCGCGGGGAGAGCAGTACTTC.

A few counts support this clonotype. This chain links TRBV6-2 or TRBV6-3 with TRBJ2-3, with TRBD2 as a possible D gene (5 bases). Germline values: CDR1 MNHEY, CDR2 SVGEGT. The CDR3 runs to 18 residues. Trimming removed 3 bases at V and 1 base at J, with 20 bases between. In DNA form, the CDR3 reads TGTGCCAGCAGTTATTCGGGTTTGCGGGCTAGGGGCACAGATACGCAGTATTTT. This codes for CASSYSGLRARGTDTQYF.

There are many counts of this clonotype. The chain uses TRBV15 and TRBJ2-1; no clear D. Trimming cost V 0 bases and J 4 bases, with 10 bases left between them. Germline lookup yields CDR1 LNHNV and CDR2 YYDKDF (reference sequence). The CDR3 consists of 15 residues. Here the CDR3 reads CATSRDRARYNEQFF. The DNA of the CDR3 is TGTGCCACCAGCAGAGATAGGGCGAGGTACAATGAGCAGTTCTTC.

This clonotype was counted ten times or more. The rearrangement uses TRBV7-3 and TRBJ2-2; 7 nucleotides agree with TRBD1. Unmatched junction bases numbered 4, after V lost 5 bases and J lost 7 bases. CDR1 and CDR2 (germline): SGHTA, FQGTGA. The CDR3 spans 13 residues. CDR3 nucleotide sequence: TGTGCCAGCAGCACAGGGGTGCACGGGGAGCTGTTTTTT. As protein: CASSTGVHGELFF.

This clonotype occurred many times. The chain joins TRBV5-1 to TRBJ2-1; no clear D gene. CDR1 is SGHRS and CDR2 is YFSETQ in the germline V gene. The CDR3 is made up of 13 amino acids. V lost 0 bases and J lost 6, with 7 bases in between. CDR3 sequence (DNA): TGCGCCAGCAGCTTGGTTCCCGGCAATGAGCAGTTCTTC. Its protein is CASSLVPGNEQFF.